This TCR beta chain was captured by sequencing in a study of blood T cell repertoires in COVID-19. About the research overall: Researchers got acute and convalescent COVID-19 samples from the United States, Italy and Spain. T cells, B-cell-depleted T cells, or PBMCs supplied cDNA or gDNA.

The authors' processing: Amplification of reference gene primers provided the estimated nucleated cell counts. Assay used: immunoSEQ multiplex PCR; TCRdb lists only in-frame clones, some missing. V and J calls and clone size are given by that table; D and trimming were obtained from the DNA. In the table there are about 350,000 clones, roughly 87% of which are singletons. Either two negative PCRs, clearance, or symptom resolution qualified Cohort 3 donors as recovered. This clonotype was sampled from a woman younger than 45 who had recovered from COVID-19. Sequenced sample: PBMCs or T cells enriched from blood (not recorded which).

For the CDR3, the DNA is TGTGCCTGCGGAGGGGGCGCGCTCGTCACTGAAGCTTTCTTT. This codes for CACGGGALVTEAFF. V gene TRBV30 combines with J gene TRBJ1-1, with 7 bases fitting TRBD1. The CDR3 is 14 residues long. Trimming removed 6 bases from V and 4 bases from J; junction bases left unmatched: 11. CDR1 and CDR2 (germline): GTSNPN, SVGIG (reference sequence).